The 3 T cell receptor beta chains listed next were all sequenced from one sample in a study of cytomegalovirus exposure and HLA in healthy donors. Libraries were prepared by immunoSEQ multiplex PCR; TCRdb keeps only in-frame clonotypes and omits some of them. Of about 120,000 clones in the sample, around 90% were seen once. Sequencing was done on a sample of PBMCs. These receptors came from a woman under 30 in good health and CMV-seronegative.

J is TRBJ2-1 and V is TRBV19; 7 bases map to TRBD1. V shed 4 bases and J 0 bases; nucleotides not matched to a gene: 3. Germline CDR1 and CDR2: LNHDA and SQIVND (reference sequence). This CDR3 comprises 15 residues. The CDR3 loop reads CASSSRDSSYNEQFF. The CDR3 DNA follows: TGTGCCAGTAGTAGCCGGGACAGCTCCTACAATGAGCAGTTCTTC.

The CDR3 is CASSRLARFTDTQYF. CDR3 nucleotide sequence: TGTGCCAGCAGTCGACTAGCGCGATTCACAGATACGCAGTATTTT. This chain joins TRBV28 and TRBJ2-3; TRBD2 matches 8 bases. The germline gives CDR1 MDHEN, CDR2 SYDVKM. This CDR3 has 15 residues. Germline trimming cut 5 bases from V and 2 bases from J; bases unmatched to any gene: 6.

The chain uses TRBV15 and TRBJ1-2; the match to TRBD1 covers 9 bases. CDR3 length: 15 amino acids. Germline-derived CDR1 and CDR2 are LNHNV and YYDKDF (reference sequence). V gave up 2 bases and J gave up 8 bases; unmatched junction bases: 9. CDR3 region: CATSRPLQGAGGYTF. The CDR3 region has the DNA TGTGCCACCAGCAGACCGCTACAGGGGGCTGGCGGCTACACCTTC.